Below are 22 T cell receptor beta chains sequenced from a single sample in a study of blood T cell repertoires in COVID-19. The repertoire was sequenced with immunoSEQ multiplex PCR; TCRdb's copy has only in-frame clones and lacks some. The sample has 150,000 to 200,000 clones, 80% to 85% seen once. The specimen was PBMCs or T cells enriched from blood (not recorded which). The receptors stem from a woman in her twenties or thirties who had been exposed to COVID-19.

A note on this clone: This CDR3 is also generated by other DNA sequences in the sample. The rearrangement joins TRBV7-2 to TRBJ1-2; 8 bases agree with TRBD1. Germline trimming cut 0 bases from V and 3 bases from J; bases unmatched to any gene: 3. CDR1 is SGHTA and CDR2 is FQGNSA in the germline V gene. The CDR3 loop spans 15 amino acids. The CDR3 DNA follows: TGTGCCAGCAGCTTAGCCCGGACAGGGTACTATGGCTACACCTTC. This codes for CASSLARTGYYGYTF.

This clone turned up a few times. The chain recombines TRBV27 with TRBJ2-7; tentatively, D is TRBD1 (7 bases). CDR1 and CDR2 from the germline V gene are MNHEY and SMNVEV (reference sequence). V was pared by 9 bases and J by 2 bases, with 17 bases between. CDR3 size: 14 residues. The DNA for the CDR3 is TGTGCCAGTTCGACAGGGACTTCTCCCTACGAGCAGTACTTC. This gives the protein CASSTGTSPYEQYF.

The rearrangement links TRBV25-1 to TRBJ2-7; 7 bases map to TRBD1. The CDR3 loop spans 16 amino acids. V dropped 1 base and J dropped 1; count of bases not matched to a gene: 7. CDR1 is MGHDK and CDR2 is SYGVNS in the germline V gene. CDR3 coding DNA: TGTGCCAGCAGTGAATTTTTTGGGACAGCATCCTACGAGCAGTACTTC. Protein product: CASSEFFGTASYEQYF.

This rearrangement joins TRBV11-2 to TRBJ2-3; TRBD1 matches at 8 bases. The CDR3 contains 16 residues. Per germline, CDR1 SGHAT and CDR2 FQNNGV. Trimming cost V 5 bases and J 3 bases; bases outside gene matches: 10. DNA for the CDR3: TGTGCCAGCAGCGCAAAAACAGGGGGGAGGACAGATACGCAGTATTTT. The encoded protein is CASSAKTGGRTDTQYF.

The chain couples TRBV4-3 to TRBJ2-2; 11 bases agree with TRBD1. The CDR3 has 15 residues. The V gene's germline CDR1 is LGHNA and CDR2 YSLEER. V lost 2 bases to trimming and J lost 6 bases; unmatched junction nucleotides: 2. The CDR3 DNA sequence: TGCGCCAGCAGCCAATCGGGACAGGGGGCCGGGGAGCTGTTTTTT. It specifies CASSQSGQGAGELFF.

The chain has TRBV12-5 and TRBJ1-1; TRBD1 matches at 7 bases. Germline V gene sequence: CDR1 LGHNT, CDR2 FRNRAP. V gave up 7 bases and J gave up 3 bases; unmatched junction bases: 8. The CDR3 covers 14 residues. CDR3 DNA sequence: TGTGCTAGTGTCTCGACAGGGCTTGACACTGAAGCTTTCTTT. Its translation is CASVSTGLDTEAFF.

V gene TRBV21-1 combines with J gene TRBJ1-1; the table's D call TRBD1 went unverified against the DNA. TRBV21-1 counts as a pseudogene. The CDR3 contains 16 residues. In DNA form, the CDR3 reads TGTGCCAGCAGCAAAGGTGACAGGGCTTCGAACACTGAAGCTTTCTTT. Amino acids: CASSKGDRASNTEAFF.

The chain joins TRBV27 to TRBJ2-6; TRBD2 is a possible D gene (6 bases). There are 13 residues in the CDR3. The V gene lost 11 bases and the J gene lost 0 bases, with 8 bases spanning the gap. CDR1 MNHEY and CDR2 SMNVEV come from the germline V gene (reference sequence). CDR3 in amino acids: CAAGSSGANVLTF. In DNA, the CDR3 is TGTGCCGCCGGGAGCTCTGGGGCCAACGTCCTGACTTTC. The full variable domain, completed using reference TRBV27 and TRBJ2-6, is EAQVTQNPRYLITVTGKKLTVTCSQNMNHEYMSWYRQDPGLGLRQIYYSMNVEVTDKGDVPEGYKVSRKEKRNFPLILESPSPNQTSLYFCAAGSSGANVLTFGAGSRLTVL.

This CDR3 reads CASSLRQHYGYTF. The CDR3, as DNA: TGTGCCAGCAGTCTCCGACAGCACTATGGCTACACCTTC. The chain has TRBV6-5 and TRBJ1-2, with TRBD1 as a possible D gene (5 bases). Germline CDR1 is MNHEY and CDR2 is SVGAGI. This CDR3 contains 13 residues. Trimming pared 5 bases from V and 3 bases from J, leaving 10 bases between.

This clone was counted between two and nine times. The chain employs TRBV19 and TRBJ1-6; no firm D call. This CDR3 comprises 13 residues. Germline assignment: CDR1 LNHDA and CDR2 SQIVND (reference sequence). The ends were cut back, 8 bases at V and 5 bases at J, with 10 bases in the middle. The CDR3 sequence: CASAVDNNSPLHF. The CDR3 DNA is TGTGCCAGTGCGGTGGATAATAATTCACCCCTCCACTTT.

The chain couples TRBV7-9 to TRBJ1-5; no clear D. V lost 3 bases and J 2 bases, leaving 5 bases between the germline ends. The CDR3 totals 13 residues. Germline values: CDR1 SEHNR, CDR2 FQNEAQ (reference sequence). CDR3 coding DNA: TGTGCCAGCAGCTTGTCGGGCAATCAGCCCCAGCATTTT. Translation: CASSLSGNQPQHF. The whole variable domain, filled in from reference TRBV7-9 and TRBJ1-5, reads DTGVSQNPRHKITKRGQNVTFRCDPISEHNRLYWYRQTLGQGPEFLTYFQNEAQLEKSRLLSDRFSAERPKGSFSTLEIQRTEQGDSAMYLCASSLSGNQPQHFGDGTRLSIL.

The V and J genes are TRBV9 and TRBJ1-3; a possible D gene is TRBD1 (6 bases). The CDR3 totals 17 residues. The V end was cut by 0 bases, the J end by 2 bases, with 15 bases between. Germline CDR1 reads SGDLS; CDR2 reads YYNGEE. The CDR3 coding sequence is TGTGCCAGCAGCGTAGGGTTCTTGGCAGGGGCTGGAAACACCATATATTTT. Protein product: CASSVGFLAGAGNTIYF.

The rearrangement links TRBV6-1 to TRBJ2-7, with 7 bases fitting TRBD1. This CDR3 contains 18 residues. J gave up 7 bases and V 2 bases, and 20 bases lay outside the gene matches. CDR1 and CDR2 from the germline V gene are MNHNS and SASEGT. The CDR3 DNA is TGTGCCAGCAGTGAAAGCTTTCGGATTCTGACAGGGTCACTGGAGCAGTACTTC. Its protein product is CASSESFRILTGSLEQYF.

Notes on this clone: One end of the junction is discordant with germline, which a read error may explain. V gene TRBV7-7 combines with J gene TRBJ1-1, with TRBD1 matching over 8 bases. Germline values: CDR1 SSHAT, CDR2 FNYEAQ (reference sequence). The CDR3 covers 15 residues. As DNA, the CDR3 is TGTGCTAGCAGCCCAGACACAGGGGGAAACACTGAAGCTTTCTTT. This sequence encodes CASSPDTGGNTEAFF.

This clone was seen a few times. CDR3 loop: CAIRDRGREKLFF. CDR3 coding DNA: TGTGCCATCAGGGACAGGGGGCGTGAAAAACTGTTTTTT. The V call is TRBV10-3, the J call TRBJ1-4; 11 nucleotides align to TRBD1. V was clipped by 6 bases and J by 7 bases; unmatched bases: 1. The CDR3 runs 13 residues. CDR1 and CDR2 from the germline V gene are ENHRY and SYGVKD.

This clone turned up a few times. CDR3 protein: CATSSGGRHTGELFF. The CDR3 DNA is TGTGCCACCAGCTCGGGGGGCCGTCACACCGGGGAGCTGTTTTTT. The J gene is TRBJ2-2, the V gene TRBV24-1; D may be TRBD2 (7 bases). The V end was cut by 7 bases, the J end by 3 bases, with 14 bases between. CDR3 size: 15 residues. The germline CDR1 and CDR2 sequences are KGHDR and SFDVKD.

This rearrangement joins TRBV10-1 to TRBJ2-3, with D possibly TRBD2 on 6 matching bases. The length of the CDR3 is 14 residues. The germline V and J ends were trimmed by 7 bases and 7 bases, with 18 bases remaining between them. CDR1 and CDR2 (germline): WNHNN, SYGVQD (reference sequence). CDR3 coding DNA: TGCGCCAGCACCGACGGGGGAGGCATTAATACGCAGTATTTT. Its translation: CASTDGGGINTQYF.

This chain links TRBV6-4 with TRBJ2-2; 10 nucleotides align to TRBD2. Germline loops: CDR1 MRHNA, CDR2 SNTAGT. V lost 3 bases and J lost 0; bases outside the gene matches: 10. The CDR3 contains 19 residues. In DNA, the CDR3 is TGTGCCAGCAGTGATCCCCTCCGGCTAGCGGGGGCGAACACCGGGGAGCTGTTTTTT. It encodes CASSDPLRLAGANTGELFF.

V is TRBV5-1 and J is TRBJ2-1; possible D gene TRBD2, 7 bases. The CDR3 is made up of 15 amino acids. V gave up 1 base and J gave up 2 bases, with 10 bases separating them. CDR1 SGHRS and CDR2 YFSETQ come from the germline V gene. DNA of the CDR3: TGCGCCAGCAGCTTGTGGGGGGGCCCCTACAATGAGCAGTTCTTC. Amino acid sequence: CASSLWGGPYNEQFF.

V usage is TRBV7-2 and J usage is TRBJ2-3, with 7 bases identical to TRBD1. Looked up from germline, CDR1 is SGHTA and CDR2 is FQGNSA. V was clipped by 0 bases and J by 2 bases; unmatched bases: 14. The CDR3 covers 19 residues. The CDR3 nucleotides read TGTGCCAGCAGCTTAGCGCCCACGACAGGGTTGGGCGACACAGATACGCAGTATTTT. Encoded protein: CASSLAPTTGLGDTDTQYF.

The chain employs TRBV19 and TRBJ2-2; 7 nucleotides line up with TRBD1. This CDR3 spans 17 amino acids. Per the germline V gene, CDR1 is LNHDA and CDR2 is SQIVND (reference sequence). V dropped 2 bases and J dropped 2; count of bases not matched to a gene: 8. The DNA of the CDR3 is TGTGCCAGTAGTATATCGGCTGGACAGGTTAACACCGGGGAGCTGTTTTTT. Protein product: CASSISAGQVNTGELFF.

This clone was seen a few times. The J gene is TRBJ1-2, the V gene TRBV28; D ambiguous. Germline CDR1 MDHEN, CDR2 SYDVKM. This CDR3 has 16 amino acids. The V end lost 6 bases, the J end lost 2 bases, and 19 bases lay between the germline ends. The CDR3 DNA sequence: TGTGCCAGCAGGCTCGCGGCGGGAGTAACGAACTATGGCTACACCTTC. Translation gives CASRLAAGVTNYGYTF.